The clone carrying this T cell receptor beta chain was seen ten or more times. The antigen remains unidentified. This sample stems from a study of T cells in Graves' hyperthyroidism and ophthalmopathy. Notes on the study in general: Most expanded thyroid clonotypes above 0.001 recurred in blood.

What was amplified from RNA transcripts were TCR beta CDR3 regions. Primed by the HTBI set, a first-round RT-PCR was run on the TCR CDR3. TCRdb called the multiplex PCR reads again in MiXCR, with one record for every CDR3 protein. The sample contains a few hundred thousand distinct CDR3 sequences, 15% of which appear only once. V shed 10 bases and J shed 6 bases, with 13 bases lying between them. This CDR3 comprises 12 residues. CDR1 is MDHEN, CDR2 SYDVKM, per germline. Uncontrolled infection, other autoimmune disease, pregnancy or lactation barred patients from enrollment. Orbital computed tomography, thyroid ultrasound, serum thyroxine and TRAb, and clinical symptoms together informed the diagnoses.

Sequenced input: blood. The chain uses TRBV28 and TRBJ1-5; D is unclear. The clonotype was recovered from a woman in her 30s with Graves' hyperthyroidism. CDR3 in amino acids: CATRIWAQPQHF. CDR3 DNA: TGTGCCACCCGGATCTGGGCTCAGCCCCAGCATTTT.